These 30 T cell receptor beta chains were sequenced from one sample in a study of shared clonotypes between healthy human individuals. TCRdb's copy holds only in-frame clones and misses some; the assay was immunoSEQ multiplex PCR. The sample holds roughly 490,000 clones, around three quarters seen once. Source material: PBMCs. These receptors all stem from a woman aged 40 to 50 in good health. Some clones in this sample may be carry-over from other donors' samples.

V gene TRBV9 combines with J gene TRBJ2-1; TRBD1 might be the D (6 bases). Germline V gene sequence: CDR1 SGDLS, CDR2 YYNGEE. Trimming pared 3 bases from V and 4 bases from J, leaving 17 bases between. This CDR3 contains 16 residues. The CDR3 sequence is CASSANRDEFYNEQFF. In nucleotides, the CDR3 is TGTGCCAGCAGCGCAAACAGGGATGAGTTTTACAATGAGCAGTTCTTC.

The chain has TRBV5-4 and TRBJ1-2; tentatively, D is TRBD1 (6 bases). CDR1 and CDR2 (germline): SGHNT, YYREEE (reference sequence). The CDR3 spans 14 residues. Trimming took 4 bases from V and 5 from J, leaving 15 bases between them. This chain's CDR3 is CASSPDRTGYGYTF. The CDR3 coding sequence is TGTGCCAGCAGCCCAGACAGGACGGGGTATGGCTACACCTTC.

The chain uses TRBV6-6 and TRBJ2-7; TRBD1 matches 7 bases. V trimming: 0 bases; J trimming: 5 bases; junction bases outside the gene matches: 10. The germline gives CDR1 MNHNY, CDR2 SVGAGI (reference sequence). This CDR3 contains 16 residues. The CDR3 sequence is CASSYSIVGDSHEQYF. CDR3 sequence (DNA): TGTGCCAGCAGTTACTCGATCGTGGGGGACAGCCACGAGCAGTACTTC.

V usage is TRBV30 and J usage is TRBJ1-2; maybe TRBD1 (5 bases). The CDR3 length is 14 residues. V lost 1 base to trimming and J lost 4 bases, with 13 bases between them. Germline lookup yields CDR1 GTSNPN and CDR2 SVGIG (reference sequence). CDR3 in amino acids: CAWSGTGGSYGYTF. The DNA for the CDR3 is TGTGCCTGGAGTGGGACGGGGGGAAGCTATGGCTACACCTTC. The entire variable domain, with the rest obtained from reference TRBV30 and TRBJ1-2, is as follows: SQTIHQWPATLVQPVGSPLSLECTVEGTSNPNLYWYRQAAGRGLQLLFYSVGIGQISSEVPQNLSASRPQDRQFILSSKKLLLSDSGFYLCAWSGTGGSYGYTFGSGTRLTVV.

V and J are TRBV2 and TRBJ1-1; 7 bases align to TRBD1. CDR1 and CDR2 (germline): SNHLY, FYNNEI. V lost 6 bases to trimming and J lost 4 bases; unmatched junction nucleotides: 8. The length of the CDR3 is 14 residues. The CDR3 DNA follows: TGTGCCAGCAGAAAAGGGGGCGGGATCACTGAAGCTTTCTTT. Amino acids: CASRKGGGITEAFF.

The table lists this clone with a count of one. The rearrangement joins TRBV7-6 to TRBJ1-1, with D perhaps matching TRBD1 (5 bases). This CDR3 comprises 12 residues. Germline V CDR1 and CDR2: SGHVS, FNYEAQ. Trimming took off 1 base at V and 9 bases at J, with 9 bases between the two ends. The CDR3 nucleotides are TGTGCCAGCAGCTTAGGGGCAGGGCAAGCTTTCTTT. Translated: CASSLGAGQAFF.

This clone was found once. The chain employs TRBV7-8 and TRBJ2-2; 8 bases line up with TRBD1. Germline trimming cut 1 base from V and 5 bases from J; bases unmatched to any gene: 12. This CDR3 comprises 18 residues. The V gene's germline CDR1 is SGHVS and CDR2 FQNEAQ. The CDR3 spells CASSLGHPGRGRTGELFF. The CDR3 nucleotides are TGTGCCAGCAGCTTAGGGCACCCAGGCAGGGGGCGAACCGGGGAGCTGTTTTTT.

The chain recombines TRBV25-1 with TRBJ1-6; D is uncertain. Trimming removed 2 bases from V and 5 bases from J, with 10 bases in between. CDR1 is MGHDK, CDR2 SYGVNS, per germline. CDR3 size: 15 residues. CDR3 amino acids: CASSENRLDNSPLHF. CDR3 sequence (DNA): TGTGCCAGCAGTGAAAACCGCTTAGATAATTCACCCCTCCACTTT.

The gene calls are TRBV9 and TRBJ2-2; the D gene is possibly TRBD1 (6 bases). The CDR3 spans 16 residues. Germline V gives CDR1 SGDLS, CDR2 YYNGEE. Trimming took off 0 bases at V and 0 bases at J, with 9 bases between the two ends. The CDR3 reads CASSVGRQANTGELFF. The CDR3 DNA follows: TGTGCCAGCAGCGTAGGAAGACAGGCGAACACCGGGGAGCTGTTTTTT.

This clone occurred once. The chain joins TRBV7-9 to TRBJ2-1; D not resolved. The CDR3 totals 14 residues. Trimming left V 7 bases short and J 9 bases short, with 19 bases between. CDR1 is SEHNR, CDR2 FQNEAQ, per germline (reference sequence). DNA for the CDR3: TGTGCCAGCAACCCTGGGTTAGCCGGCGGTGAGCAGTTCTTC. It encodes CASNPGLAGGEQFF.

The chain recombines TRBV7-9 with TRBJ1-2; D is undetermined. CDR3 length equals 14 residues. With 4 bases removed from V and 0 bases from J, the gap between germline ends came to 9 bases. The germline V gene encodes CDR1 SEHNR and CDR2 FQNEAQ (reference sequence). CDR3 sequence reads: CASSYLPPNYGYTF. CDR3 sequence (DNA): TGTGCCAGCAGCTACCTCCCCCCTAACTATGGCTACACCTTC.

The rearrangement joins TRBV27 to TRBJ2-3; no firm D call. The CDR3 totals 14 residues. V lost 2 bases, J lost 2 bases, and 8 bases lay in between. Germline V gene sequence: CDR1 MNHEY, CDR2 SMNVEV (reference sequence). CDR3 amino acids: CASSLDRNTDTQYF. CDR3 nucleotide sequence: TGTGCCAGCAGTTTAGACCGGAACACAGATACGCAGTATTTT.

The rearrangement links TRBV19 to TRBJ1-4; 7 nucleotides match TRBD1. Germline-derived CDR1 and CDR2 are LNHDA and SQIVND (reference sequence). V dropped 5 bases and J dropped 5; count of bases not matched to a gene: 8. This CDR3 comprises 15 residues. CDR3 loop: CASSLGQALNEKLFF. The CDR3 nucleotides are TGTGCCAGTAGTCTCGGACAGGCTCTCAATGAAAAACTGTTTTTT. The complete variable domain, with remaining parts taken from reference TRBV19 and TRBJ1-4, reads DGGITQSPKYLFRKEGQNVTLSCEQNLNHDAMYWYRQDPGQGLRLIYYSQIVNDFQKGDIAEGYSVSREKKESFPLTVTSAQKNPTAFYLCASSLGQALNEKLFFGSGTQLSVL.

This clone was recorded a few times. The rearrangement joins TRBV27 to TRBJ2-5; D might be TRBD1 or TRBD2, each matching 5 bases. Germline assignment: CDR1 MNHEY and CDR2 SMNVEV (reference sequence). The CDR3 length is 16 residues. V gave up 6 bases and J gave up 5 bases, with 22 bases separating them. Written as DNA, the CDR3 is TGTGCCAGCAGACCATCCGGGACCCTGGGCAGCGAGACCCAGTACTTC. This sequence encodes CASRPSGTLGSETQYF.

This chain uses TRBV11-2 with TRBJ1-6, with 8 bases fitting TRBD1. The CDR3 length is 15 residues. Per the germline V gene, CDR1 is SGHAT and CDR2 is FQNNGV. The junction had 3 bases not matched to a gene; V was cut back by 1 base and J by 7 bases. The CDR3 spells CASSLADRGNSPLHF. In DNA, the CDR3 is TGTGCCAGCAGCTTAGCCGACAGGGGAAATTCACCCCTCCACTTT. Full variable domain (outside the CDR3, taken from reference TRBV11-2 and TRBJ1-6): EAGVAQSPRYKIIEKRQSVAFWCNPISGHATLYWYQQILGQGPKLLIQFQNNGVVDDSQLPKDRFSAERLKGVDSTLKIQPAKLEDSAVYLCASSLADRGNSPLHFGNGTRLTVT.

The chain has TRBV14 and TRBJ2-7, with TRBD2 matching over 9 bases. The CDR3 is 17 residues long. Germline values: CDR1 SGHDN, CDR2 FVKESK. V was clipped by 4 bases and J by 4 bases; unmatched bases: 14. CDR3 region: CASSLPRGTSGLYEQYF. The DNA for the CDR3 is TGTGCCAGCAGCCTCCCCCGAGGAACTAGCGGGCTGTACGAGCAGTACTTC.

CDR3 residues: CASSDYGTDTQYF. The CDR3 bases are TGTGCCAGCAGTGATTATGGTACAGATACGCAGTATTTT. The chain uses TRBV2 and TRBJ2-3; unclear D gene. Germline V lookup: CDR1 SNHLY, CDR2 FYNNEI. The CDR3 extends over 13 amino acids. The V end lost 3 bases, the J end lost 3 bases, and 7 bases lay between the germline ends.

This chain joins TRBV7-9 and TRBJ2-7; possibly TRBD2 for D (5 bases). Per germline, CDR1 SEHNR and CDR2 FQNEAQ (reference sequence). This CDR3 spans 15 amino acids. Trimming took 4 bases from V and 4 from J, leaving 17 bases between them. CDR3 sequence reads: CASSSGPLAGYEQYF. The CDR3 DNA reads as TGTGCCAGCAGCTCCGGTCCCCTAGCCGGGTACGAGCAGTACTTC.

This clone was recorded a few times. V is TRBV7-2 and J is TRBJ1-5; 8 nucleotides agree with TRBD1. Trimming cost V 2 bases and J 6 bases; bases outside gene matches: 6. Germline V lookup: CDR1 SGHTA, CDR2 FQGNSA. The CDR3 length is 15 residues. The CDR3 spells CASSLRTGPSQPQHF. CDR3 nucleotides: TGTGCCAGCAGCTTACGGACAGGGCCGAGTCAGCCCCAGCATTTT.

This clone appeared a single time. The chain couples TRBV5-1 to TRBJ2-1; a possible D gene is TRBD1 (6 bases). Germline CDR1 SGHRS, CDR2 YFSETQ. V was cut by 1 base and J by 0 bases, with 8 bases left in between. The CDR3 length is 15 residues. The CDR3 reads CASSLLDSSYNEQFF. CDR3 DNA sequence: TGCGCCAGCAGCTTGTTGGACAGCTCCTACAATGAGCAGTTCTTC.

V usage is TRBV18 and J usage is TRBJ1-1, with TRBD1 as a possible D gene (5 bases). Trimming cost V 4 bases and J 7 bases, with 22 bases left between them. The CDR3 runs to 16 residues. Germline V gene data show CDR1 as KGHSH and CDR2 as LQKENI. Here the CDR3 reads CASSLREPGGGDEAFF. The CDR3 DNA sequence: TGTGCCAGCTCACTCCGGGAGCCCGGCGGGGGGGATGAAGCTTTCTTT. The full variable domain, in which reference TRBV18 and TRBJ1-1 provide the parts outside the CDR3, is NAGVMQNPRHLVRRRGQEARLRCSPMKGHSHVYWYRQLPEEGLKFMVYLQKENIIDESGMPKERFSAEFPKEGPSILRIQQVVRGDSAAYFCASSLREPGGGDEAFFGQGTRLTVV.

This clone was counted between two and nine times. The chain uses TRBV28 and TRBJ1-1; D remains unclear. Trimming shortened V by 4 bases and J by 4 bases, and 10 bases separated the two germline ends. The CDR3 contains 13 residues. Per germline, CDR1 MDHEN and CDR2 SYDVKM. The CDR3 spells CASSSPEGTEAFF. The CDR3 DNA follows: TGTGCCAGCAGTTCCCCCGAGGGCACTGAAGCTTTCTTT.

The genes are TRBV6-5 and TRBJ1-4; 7 bases match TRBD1. The CDR3 covers 14 residues. Germline CDR1 and CDR2: MNHEY and SVGAGI. The ends lost 4 bases at V and 8 bases at J; junction bases unmatched: 7. CDR3 sequence: CASSWGRGHEKLFF. Here the CDR3 DNA reads TGTGCCAGCAGTTGGGGGAGGGGGCACGAAAAACTGTTTTTT.

The gene calls are TRBV11-2 and TRBJ2-1; no reliable D call. V shed 1 base and J shed 8 bases, with 15 bases lying between them. Germline V CDR1 and CDR2: SGHAT, FQNNGV. The CDR3 has 15 residues. Here the CDR3 DNA reads TGTGCCAGCAGCTTAGGCCTACGTCCCGAATATGAGCAGTTCTTC. It encodes CASSLGLRPEYEQFF.

This rearrangement joins TRBV10-3 to TRBJ2-7; D might be TRBD2 (5 bases). Germline V gives CDR1 ENHRY, CDR2 SYGVKD. The CDR3 contains 14 residues. V lost 6 bases to trimming and J lost 0 bases, with 12 bases between them. The DNA of the CDR3 is TGTGCCATCAGCGCTGGACTTAGCTCCTACGAGCAGTACTTC. Protein: CAISAGLSSYEQYF.

In its sample, this clone was seen many times. The chain carries TRBV18 and TRBJ2-1; 7 bases agree with TRBD2. The trim removed 6 bases at V and 3 bases at J, leaving 8 bases unmatched. The CDR3 consists of 15 residues. The germline V gene encodes CDR1 KGHSH and CDR2 LQKENI. CDR3 residues: CASSEAPGGYNEQFF. Written as DNA, the CDR3 is TGTGCCAGCTCGGAAGCTCCGGGGGGCTACAATGAGCAGTTCTTC. Full variable domain (outside the CDR3, taken from reference TRBV18 and TRBJ2-1): NAGVMQNPRHLVRRRGQEARLRCSPMKGHSHVYWYRQLPEEGLKFMVYLQKENIIDESGMPKERFSAEFPKEGPSILRIQQVVRGDSAAYFCASSEAPGGYNEQFFGPGTRLTVL.

V is TRBV28 and J is TRBJ2-7, with 8 positions matching TRBD2. The CDR3 loop spans 15 amino acids. V shed 5 bases and J 7 bases; nucleotides not matched to a gene: 13. In germline, CDR1 is MDHEN, CDR2 SYDVKM. As DNA, the CDR3 is TGTGCCAGCAGTACGGTAGCGGGACCCCAGGTGGAGCAGTACTTC. Amino acid sequence: CASSTVAGPQVEQYF. The full variable domain, its missing parts supplied by reference TRBV28 and TRBJ2-7, is DVKVTQSSRYLVKRTGEKVFLECVQDMDHENMFWYRQDPGLGLRLIYFSYDVKMKEKGDIPEGYSVSREKKERFSLILESASTNQTSMYLCASSTVAGPQVEQYFGPGTRLTVT.

The rearrangement links TRBV7-9 to TRBJ1-4, with 8 nucleotides matching TRBD1. The V segment lost 6 bases and the J segment 6 bases; nucleotides outside the gene matches: 9. The germline V gene has CDR1 SEHNR and CDR2 FQNEAQ (reference sequence). There are 15 residues in the CDR3. CDR3 coding DNA: TGTGCCAGCAGATCAGACAGGGGACGTCATGAAAAACTGTTTTTT. Translating it yields CASRSDRGRHEKLFF.

Comment on this clone: Germline is not matched at one junction end, which may reflect a read error. The chain combines TRBV7-7 with TRBJ2-7, with D perhaps TRBD1 (6 bases). The germline V gene encodes CDR1 SSHAT and CDR2 FNYEAQ (reference sequence). CDR3 size: 15 residues. Written as DNA, the CDR3 is TGTGCTAGCAGCTCTGGGACAAGGGGCTACGACGAGCAGTACTTC. Protein product: CASSSGTRGYDEQYF. Filled out from reference TRBV7-7 and TRBJ2-7, the complete variable domain reads GAGVSQSPRYKVTKRGQDVTLRCDPISSHATLYWYQQALGQGPEFLTYFNYEAQPDKSGLPSDRFSAERPEGSISTLTIQRTEQRDSAMYRCASSSGTRGYDEQYFGPGTRLTVT.

The V gene is TRBV10-3, the J gene TRBJ2-7; D is ambiguous. The length of the CDR3 is 14 residues. Germline V gene sequence: CDR1 ENHRY, CDR2 SYGVKD. The V end lost 4 bases, the J end lost 0 bases, and 10 bases lay between the germline ends. In DNA form, the CDR3 reads TGTGCCATCAGTGCAAGAGACAACTCCTACGAGCAGTACTTC. Translation: CAISARDNSYEQYF.